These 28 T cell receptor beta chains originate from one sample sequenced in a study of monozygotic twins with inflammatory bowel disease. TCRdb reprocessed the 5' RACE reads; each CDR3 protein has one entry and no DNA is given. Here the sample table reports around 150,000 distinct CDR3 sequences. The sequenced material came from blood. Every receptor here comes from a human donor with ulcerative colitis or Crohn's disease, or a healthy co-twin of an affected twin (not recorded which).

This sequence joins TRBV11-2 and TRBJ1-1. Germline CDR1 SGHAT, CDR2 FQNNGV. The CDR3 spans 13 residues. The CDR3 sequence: CASSLKGDTEAFF.

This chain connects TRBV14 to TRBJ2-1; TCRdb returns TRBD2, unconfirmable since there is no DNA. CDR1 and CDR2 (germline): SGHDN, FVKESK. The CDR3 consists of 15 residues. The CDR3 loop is CASSHFRSGNGEQFF. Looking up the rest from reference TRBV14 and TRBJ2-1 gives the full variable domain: EAGVTQFPSHSVIEKGQTVTLRCDPISGHDNLYWYRRVMGKEIKFLLHFVKESKQDESGMPNNRFLAERTGGTYSTLKVQPAELEDSGVYFCASSHFRSGNGEQFFGPGTRLTVL.

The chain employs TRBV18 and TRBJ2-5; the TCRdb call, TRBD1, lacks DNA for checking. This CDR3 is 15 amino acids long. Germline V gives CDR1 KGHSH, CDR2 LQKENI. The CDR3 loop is CASSPAGRYQETQYF.

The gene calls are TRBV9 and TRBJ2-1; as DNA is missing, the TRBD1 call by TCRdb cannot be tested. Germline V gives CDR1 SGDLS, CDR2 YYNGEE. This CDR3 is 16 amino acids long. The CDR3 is CASSPRWLAGQDEQFF.

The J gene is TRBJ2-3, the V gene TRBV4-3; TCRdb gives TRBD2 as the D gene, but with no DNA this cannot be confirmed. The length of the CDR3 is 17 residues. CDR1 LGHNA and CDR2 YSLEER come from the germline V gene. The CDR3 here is CASSQDRAGVLADTQYF.

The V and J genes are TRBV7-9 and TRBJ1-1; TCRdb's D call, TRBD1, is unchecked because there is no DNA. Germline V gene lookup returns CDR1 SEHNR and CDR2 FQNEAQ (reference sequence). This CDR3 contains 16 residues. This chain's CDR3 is CASSLRSGHPNTEAFF. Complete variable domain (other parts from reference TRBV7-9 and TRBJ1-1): DTGVSQNPRHKITKRGQNVTFRCDPISEHNRLYWYRQTLGQGPEFLTYFQNEAQLEKSRLLSDRFSAERPKGSFSTLEIQRTEQGDSAMYLCASSLRSGHPNTEAFFGQGTRLTVV.

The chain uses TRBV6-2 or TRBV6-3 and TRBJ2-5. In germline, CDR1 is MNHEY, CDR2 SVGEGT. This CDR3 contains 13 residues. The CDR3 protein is CASSYAGTETQYF.

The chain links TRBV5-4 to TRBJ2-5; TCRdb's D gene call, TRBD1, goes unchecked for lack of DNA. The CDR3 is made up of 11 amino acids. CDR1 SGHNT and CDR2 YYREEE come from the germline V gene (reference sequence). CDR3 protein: CASSALGTQYF.

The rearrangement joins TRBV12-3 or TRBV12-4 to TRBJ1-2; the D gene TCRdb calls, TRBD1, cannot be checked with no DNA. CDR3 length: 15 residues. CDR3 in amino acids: CASSTRTSQGYGYTF.

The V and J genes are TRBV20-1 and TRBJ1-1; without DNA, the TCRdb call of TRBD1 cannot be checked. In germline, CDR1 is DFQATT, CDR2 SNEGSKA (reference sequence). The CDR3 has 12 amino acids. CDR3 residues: CSANPGHIEAFF.

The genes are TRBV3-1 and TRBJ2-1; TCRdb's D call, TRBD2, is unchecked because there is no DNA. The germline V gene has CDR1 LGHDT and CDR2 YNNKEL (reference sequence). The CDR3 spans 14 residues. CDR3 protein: CASTGLAGLNEQFF.

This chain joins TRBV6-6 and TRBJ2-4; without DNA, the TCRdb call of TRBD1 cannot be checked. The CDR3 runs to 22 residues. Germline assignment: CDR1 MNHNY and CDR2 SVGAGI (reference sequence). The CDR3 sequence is CASSTTQLRAGLPLLAKNIQYF.

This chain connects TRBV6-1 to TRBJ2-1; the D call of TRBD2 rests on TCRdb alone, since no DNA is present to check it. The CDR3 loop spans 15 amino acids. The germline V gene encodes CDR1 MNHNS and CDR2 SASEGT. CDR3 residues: CASSPGLLSYNEQFF.

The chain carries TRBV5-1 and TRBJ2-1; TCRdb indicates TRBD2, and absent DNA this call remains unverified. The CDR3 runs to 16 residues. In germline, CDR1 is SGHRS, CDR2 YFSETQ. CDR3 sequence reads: CASSETSLRGYNEQFF.

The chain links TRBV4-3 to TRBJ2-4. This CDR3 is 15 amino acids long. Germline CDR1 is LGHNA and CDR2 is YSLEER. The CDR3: CASSQERVSKNIQYF.

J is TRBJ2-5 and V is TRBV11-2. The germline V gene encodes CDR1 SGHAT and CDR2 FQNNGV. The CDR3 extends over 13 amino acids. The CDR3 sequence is CASSLEIQETQYF.

CDR3 protein: CASSLAASGRNKGGTDTQYF. This rearrangement joins TRBV7-2 to TRBJ2-3; TCRdb names TRBD2, which stays unverified in the absence of DNA. The CDR3 is 20 residues long. Germline-derived CDR1 and CDR2 are SGHTA and FQGNSA.

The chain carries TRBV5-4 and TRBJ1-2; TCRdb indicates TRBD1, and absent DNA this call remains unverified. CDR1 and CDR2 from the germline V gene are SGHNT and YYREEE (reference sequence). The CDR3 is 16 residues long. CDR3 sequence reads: CASSHGGEGRNYGYTF.

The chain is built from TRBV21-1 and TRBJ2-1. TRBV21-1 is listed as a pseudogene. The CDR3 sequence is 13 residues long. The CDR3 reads CARVMTAYNEQFF.

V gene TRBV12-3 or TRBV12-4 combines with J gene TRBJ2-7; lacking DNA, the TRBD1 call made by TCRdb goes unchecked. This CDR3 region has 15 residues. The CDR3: CASRALGDRVHEQYF.

This CDR3 is CASSELLASYEQYF. The rearrangement links TRBV25-1 to TRBJ2-7. The length of the CDR3 is 14 residues. The germline CDR1 and CDR2 sequences are MGHDK and SYGVNS.

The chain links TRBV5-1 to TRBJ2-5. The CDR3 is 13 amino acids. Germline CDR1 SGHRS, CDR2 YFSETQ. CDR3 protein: CASSLEVRETQYF.

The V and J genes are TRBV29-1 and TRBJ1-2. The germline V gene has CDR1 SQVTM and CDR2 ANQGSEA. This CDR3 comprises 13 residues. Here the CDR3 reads CSASFRANYGYTF.

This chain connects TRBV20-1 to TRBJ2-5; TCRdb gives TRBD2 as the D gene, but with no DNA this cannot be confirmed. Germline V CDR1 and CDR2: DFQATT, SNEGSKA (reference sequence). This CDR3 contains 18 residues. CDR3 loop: CSATPGLAGYHVGQTQYF.

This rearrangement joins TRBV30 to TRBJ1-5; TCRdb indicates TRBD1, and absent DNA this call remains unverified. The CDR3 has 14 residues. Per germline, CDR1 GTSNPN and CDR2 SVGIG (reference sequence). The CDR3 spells CAWSVTGLSQPQHF.

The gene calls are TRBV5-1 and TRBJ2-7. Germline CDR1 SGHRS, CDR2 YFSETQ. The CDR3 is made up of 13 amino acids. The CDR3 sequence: CASSFQATDEQYF.

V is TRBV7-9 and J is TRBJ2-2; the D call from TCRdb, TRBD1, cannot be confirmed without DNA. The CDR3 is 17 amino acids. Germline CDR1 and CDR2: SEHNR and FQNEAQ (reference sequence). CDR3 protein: CASSSPAGATTTGELFF.

CDR3 sequence reads: CAISDGLESYEQYF. The V gene is TRBV10-3, the J gene TRBJ2-7. The CDR3 has 14 residues. Germline loops: CDR1 ENHRY, CDR2 SYGVKD.